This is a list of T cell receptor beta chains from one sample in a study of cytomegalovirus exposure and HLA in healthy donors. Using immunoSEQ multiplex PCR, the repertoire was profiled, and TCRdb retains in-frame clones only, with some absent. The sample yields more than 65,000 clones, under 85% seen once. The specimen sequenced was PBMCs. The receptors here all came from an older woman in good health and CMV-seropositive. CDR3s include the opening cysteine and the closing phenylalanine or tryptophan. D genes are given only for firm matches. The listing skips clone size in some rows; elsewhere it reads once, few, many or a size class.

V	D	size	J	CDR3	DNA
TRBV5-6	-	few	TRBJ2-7	CASSLYLQGSSYEQYF	TGTGCCAGCAGCTTGTATCTCCAGGGGAGTTCCTACGAGCAGTACTTC
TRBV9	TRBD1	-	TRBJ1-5	CASSVGQGRGQPQHF	TGTGCCAGCAGCGTAGGACAGGGAAGGGGTCAGCCCCAGCATTTT
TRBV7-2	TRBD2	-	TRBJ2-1	CASAPRGLAGYNEQFF	TGTGCCAGTGCCCCCCGGGGACTAGCGGGATACAATGAGCAGTTCTTC
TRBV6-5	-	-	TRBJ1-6	CASSYSPGQGSPLHF	TGTGCCAGCAGTTATAGTCCAGGGCAGGGTTCACCCCTCCACTTT
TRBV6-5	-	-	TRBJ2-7	CASSYGSALSYEQYF	TGTGCCAGCAGTTACGGTAGCGCTCTCTCCTACGAGCAGTACTTC
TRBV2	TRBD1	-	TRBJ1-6	CASRGQGDSPLHF	TGTGCCAGCCGTGGGCAGGGGGACTCACCCCTCCACTTT
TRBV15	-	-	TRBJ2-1	CATSRALISHEQFF	TGTGCCACCAGCAGAGCCCTAATTAGCCATGAGCAGTTCTTC
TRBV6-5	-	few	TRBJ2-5	CASSQVAGLETQYF	TGTGCCAGCAGTCAGGTTGCGGGGTTAGAGACCCAGTACTTC
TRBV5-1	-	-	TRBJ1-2	CASTDGVSGGALNYGYTF	TGCGCCAGCACCGACGGCGTTTCTGGCGGGGCCCTAAACTATGGCTACACCTTC
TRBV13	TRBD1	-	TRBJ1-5	CASSFRQGAIEPQHF	TGTGCCAGCAGCTTTCGACAGGGGGCTATCGAGCCCCAGCATTTT
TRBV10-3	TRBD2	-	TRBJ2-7	CAISEGTSRSYEQYF	TGTGCCATCAGTGAGGGGACTAGTCGCTCCTACGAGCAGTACTTC
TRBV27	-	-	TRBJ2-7	CASSLYRDYEQYF	TGTGCCAGCAGCCTGTACAGGGACTACGAGCAGTACTTC
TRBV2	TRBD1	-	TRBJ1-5	CASRAGTAGNQPQHF	TGTGCCAGCAGGGCGGGGACAGCGGGCAATCAGCCCCAGCATTTT
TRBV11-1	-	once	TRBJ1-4	CASSGGGEKLFF	TGTGCCAGCAGCGGGGGGGGCGAAAAACTGTTTTTT
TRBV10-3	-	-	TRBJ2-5	CAISEMQALETQYF	TGTGCCATCAGTGAAATGCAGGCCTTAGAGACCCAGTACTTC
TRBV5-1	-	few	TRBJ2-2	CASSLDRENTGELFF	TGCGCCAGCAGCTTGGACAGAGAGAACACCGGGGAGCTGTTTTTT
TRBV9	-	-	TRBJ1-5	CASSVGMNSNQPQHF	TGTGCCAGCAGCGTCGGGATGAATAGCAATCAGCCCCAGCATTTT
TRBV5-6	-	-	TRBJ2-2	CASSLSGPGELFF	TGTGCCAGCAGCTTGTCAGGGCCCGGGGAGCTGTTTTTT
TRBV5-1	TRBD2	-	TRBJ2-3	CASRTTSGPTDTQYF	TGCGCCAGCAGGACGACTAGCGGACCCACAGATACGCAGTATTTT
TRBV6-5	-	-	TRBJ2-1	CASSRDLYNEQFF	TGTGCCAGCAGTAGGGACTTATACAATGAGCAGTTCTTC
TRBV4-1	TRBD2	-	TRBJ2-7	CASSVRGGLSSYEQYF	TGCGCCAGCAGCGTCCGCGGGGGGCTGAGCTCCTACGAGCAGTACTTC
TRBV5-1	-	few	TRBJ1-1	CASSLTGMNTEAFF	TGCGCCAGCAGCTTGACAGGGATGAACACTGAAGCTTTCTTT
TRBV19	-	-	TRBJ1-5	CASSIAVRQPQHF	TGTGCCAGTAGTATAGCAGTACGCCAGCCCCAGCATTTT
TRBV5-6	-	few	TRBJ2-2	CASSLGQLNTGELFF	TGTGCCAGCAGCTTGGGACAACTTAACACCGGGGAGCTGTTTTTT
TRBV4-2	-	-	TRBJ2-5	CASSQELRGGQETQYF	TGTGCCAGCAGCCAAGAGTTGCGGGGTGGTCAAGAGACCCAGTACTTC
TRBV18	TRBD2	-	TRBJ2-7	CASSPLRARGESTYEQYF	TGTGCCAGCTCACCACTCCGGGCCCGGGGGGAAAGCACCTACGAGCAGTACTTC
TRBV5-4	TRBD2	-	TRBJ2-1	CASSLGLAGGPEQFF	TGTGCCAGCAGCTTAGGACTAGCGGGAGGGCCTGAGCAGTTCTTC
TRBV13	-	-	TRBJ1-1	CASSQRGIQLNTEAFF	TGTGCCAGCAGCCAAAGGGGCATACAGCTGAACACTGAAGCTTTCTTT
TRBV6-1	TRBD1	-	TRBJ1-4	CASYRDRGVNEKLFF	TGTGCCAGTTACCGGGACAGGGGTGTTAATGAAAAACTGTTTTTT
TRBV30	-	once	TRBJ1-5	CAWSKGVGQPQHF	TGTGCCTGGAGTAAGGGGGTCGGTCAGCCCCAGCATTTT
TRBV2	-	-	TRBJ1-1	CASSPAVNTEAFF	TGTGCCAGCAGCCCCGCGGTGAACACTGAAGCTTTCTTT
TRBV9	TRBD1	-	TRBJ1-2	CASSNTGVANYGYTF	TGTGCCAGCAGCAACACAGGGGTAGCTAACTATGGCTACACCTTC
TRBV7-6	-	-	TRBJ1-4	CASSFGQHNEKLFF	TGTGCCAGCAGCTTCGGACAGCATAATGAAAAACTGTTTTTT
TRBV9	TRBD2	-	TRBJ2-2	CASSLSGGDTGELFF	TGTGCCAGCAGCCTTAGCGGGGGAGACACCGGGGAGCTGTTTTTT
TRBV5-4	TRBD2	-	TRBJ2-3	CASSPRTSGGTDTQYF	TGTGCCAGCAGCCCGAGGACTAGCGGGGGCACAGATACGCAGTATTTT
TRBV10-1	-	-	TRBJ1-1	CASSESRNTEAFF	TGCGCCAGCAGTGAATCCAGGAACACTGAAGCTTTCTTT
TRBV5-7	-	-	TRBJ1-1	CASSLWGRTEAFF	TGTGCCAGCAGCTTGTGGGGGCGCACTGAAGCTTTCTTT
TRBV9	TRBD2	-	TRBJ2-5	CASSAGASGGAETQYF	TGTGCCAGCAGCGCCGGGGCCAGCGGGGGGGCAGAGACCCAGTACTTC